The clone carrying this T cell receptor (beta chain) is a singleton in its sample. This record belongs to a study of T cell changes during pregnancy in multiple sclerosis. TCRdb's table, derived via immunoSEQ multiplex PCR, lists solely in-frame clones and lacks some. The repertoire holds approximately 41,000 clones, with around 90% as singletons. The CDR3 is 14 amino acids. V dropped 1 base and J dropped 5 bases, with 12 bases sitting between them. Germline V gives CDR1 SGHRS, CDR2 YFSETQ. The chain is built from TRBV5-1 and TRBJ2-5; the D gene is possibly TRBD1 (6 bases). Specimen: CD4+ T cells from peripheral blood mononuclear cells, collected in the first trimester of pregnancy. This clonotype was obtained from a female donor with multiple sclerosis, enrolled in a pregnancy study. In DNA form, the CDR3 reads TGCGCCAGCAGCTTGAACAGGGTTTGGGAGACCCAGTACTTC. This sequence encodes CASSLNRVWETQYF.